This T cell receptor (beta chain) was retrieved from a study of technical replicates of blood from a handful of donors. Clones were sequenced by immunoSEQ multiplex PCR, and TCRdb holds only the in-frame ones, with some missing. The sample lists around 83,000 clones, approximately 94% seen once, with roughly 0.26% in the top ten. This CDR3 has 12 residues. The germline V gene encodes CDR1 SGHVS and CDR2 FNYEAQ. V was shortened by 5 bases and J by 5 bases, with 8 bases between the two germline ends. The origin of this receptor is a human donor in good health. The chain uses TRBV7-6 and TRBJ2-3, with unresolved D. Sequenced: T cells isolated from PBMCs. As DNA, the CDR3 is TGTGCCAGCAGCCCGAGTGGAGATACGCAGTATTTT. This sequence encodes CASSPSGDTQYF.